This TCR beta chain was identified in a study of Ad26.COV2.S vaccination and SARS-CoV-2 variants (dated by TCRdb to the early 2020s). With regard to the full study: Donors in the vaccine arm were drawn from COV1001, a multicentre, randomized, double-blind, placebo-controlled phase I-IIa trial testing Ad26.COV2.S in healthy adults. Ad26.COV2.S was administered intramuscularly at 5 x 10^10 or 1 x 10^11 viral particles, either as a single shot or as two shots given 56 days apart. TCRbeta repertoire sequencing was used to assess the specificity and breadth of SARS-CoV-2-reactive T cell receptors after Ad26.COV2.S vaccination. The TCR-sequenced set comprised roughly 30 samples: some 20 Ad26.COV2.S vaccine recipients, 5 placebo recipients and 8 SARS-CoV-2 convalescent individuals. Trial participants were randomized into five groups of five, in which low-dose or high-dose Ad26.COV2.S was given once or twice, or placebo was given on both occasions. Blinding of investigators to trial group allocation was maintained during experiments and outcome assessment.

The treatment or condition label, read with the paper, signifies: roughly 18 received Ad26.COV2.S at low or high dose, single or two shots; several received placebo; per-sample allocation not given. For vaccine and placebo recipients, repertoires were sequenced using samples collected on day 63 after the first injection. Between 29 July and 7 August 2020, Cohort 1b enrolled 20 to 30 adults aged 18-55 years at one site in Boston, USA. Ad26.COV2.S was a replication-incompetent adenovirus type 26 vector expressing a prefusion-stabilized SARS-CoV-2 spike protein from the original Wuhan strain. V and J lose 3 bases and 1 base, and a span of 15 bases separates them. As encoded in the germline V gene, CDR1 is MNHEY while CDR2 is SVGEGT. The CDR3 sequence holds 16 residues, the cysteine and phenylalanine included. Only CDR3 DNA is held: 48 bases, read in frame from base 1. To note about this clone: This clone's antigen is unknown. Base qualities are not at hand, and no much larger clone is one base apart.

The paper's findings and limits, for the study overall: After vaccination, substantial breadth of spike-specific CD8+ and CD4+ T cell responses was reported. Vaccine and placebo recipients had similar non-spike TCR breadth, a finding consistent with the vaccine containing only spike. The authors noted that total T cell responses may have been underestimated by the TCR breadth and depth analyses. The study lacked the statistical power to compare responses across vaccine doses or regimens. Compared with placebo recipients, Ad26.COV2.S recipients showed higher spike-specific TCR breadth (P = 0.0014).

The immunoSEQ Assay was the method used to sequence TCRbeta CDR3 regions. After extraction, genomic DNA underwent amplification by bias-controlled multiplex PCR, followed by high-throughput sequencing. Concerning the study's data processing: To quantify the absolute abundance of every unique TCRbeta CDR3 region, sequences were collapsed and filtered. T cell fraction was estimated by normalization of TCRbeta template counts to usable DNA, with usable DNA being measured through amplification of reference genes present in all nucleated cells. Repertoire TCRs were annotated as SARS-CoV-2-specific by exact matching of V gene, CDR3 amino acid sequence and J gene to a known reactive TCR set. The reference SARS-CoV-2 TCR set came from MIRA and was filtered for enrichment in COVID-19-positive ImmuneCODE repertoires, removing public or cross-reactive TCRs. Drawing on the MIRA antigens, annotated TCRs were analysed further at the level of specific ORF or position within ORF. Breadth was defined as the number of annotated unique rearrangements divided by the total number of unique productive rearrangements, and depth was defined as the summed frequency of the annotated unique rearrangements. Group comparisons of TCR breadth used two-sided Wilcoxon rank-sum tests. Held by TCRdb, this immuneACCESS table contains in-frame sequences only and omits some clones. Under half of the omission traces to an unresolved V gene where checked; the cause of the rest is unknown. For V, J and clone size, that table is used; D and trimming come from the DNA. This sample gives some 320,000 clones in total; approximately 86% of them show up just once. The top ten constitute 1.5% to 2.5% of the sample.

The starting material was peripheral blood, obtained in a trial of Ad26.COV2.S vaccine versus placebo. This clonotype originated in a person between 18 and 65 years old who received the Ad26.COV2.S COVID-19 vaccine or a placebo. The chain is made from TRBV6-2 or TRBV6-3 and TRBJ1-2, with the D gene not confidently named. The DNA sequence reads TGTGCCAGCAGTTATGAACCGAGGAGGATTAACTATGGCTACACCTTC. This yields the protein CASSYEPRRINYGYTF.